Each of the 7 T cell receptor beta chains below was sequenced from the same sample in a study of blood T cell repertoires in COVID-19. Assay: immunoSEQ multiplex PCR; the TCRdb copy retains only in-frame clones and omits some. This table holds 260,000 or so clones, approximately 88% found once. The sample taken for sequencing was PBMCs or T cells enriched from blood (not recorded which). Receptors were obtained from a woman aged 25 to 39 with acute COVID-19.

The chain uses TRBV6-1 and TRBJ1-2; unclear D gene. The CDR3 runs 14 residues. V was cut by 1 base and J by 7 bases, with 13 bases left in between. CDR1 and CDR2 from the germline V gene are MNHNS and SASEGT. The CDR3 spells CASSEGWQVGGYTF. Here the CDR3 DNA reads TGTGCCAGCAGTGAAGGCTGGCAGGTCGGTGGCTACACCTTC.

This clone was recorded a few times. The gene calls are TRBV10-3 and TRBJ1-1; 7 bases match TRBD1. Losses at the gene ends were 10 bases for V and 4 bases for J; bases not matched to a gene: 12. The CDR3 loop spans 14 amino acids. The V gene's germline CDR1 is ENHRY and CDR2 SYGVKD. CDR3 in amino acids: CATRLGQTTTEAFF. In DNA, the CDR3 is TGTGCCACTCGTTTGGGACAGACGACCACTGAAGCTTTCTTT.

V and J are TRBV10-3 and TRBJ1-1; D uncertain. V was cut by 8 bases and J by 1 base, with 14 bases left in between. The CDR3 extends over 14 amino acids. Germline CDR1 and CDR2: ENHRY and SYGVKD. The chain's CDR3 is CAISPVGQNTEAFF. The CDR3 DNA follows: TGTGCCATCTCCCCCGTGGGCCAGAACACTGAAGCTTTCTTT.

The rearrangement links TRBV5-5 to TRBJ2-1, with unresolved D. Trimming cost V 0 bases and J 8 bases, with 9 bases left between them. This CDR3 contains 13 residues. CDR1 SGHKS and CDR2 YYEKEE come from the germline V gene (reference sequence). This CDR3 reads CASSLGHYDEQFF. For the CDR3, the DNA is TGTGCCAGCAGCTTGGGGCATTACGATGAGCAGTTCTTC.

This chain uses TRBV6-1 with TRBJ2-5; maybe TRBD2 (6 bases). V was clipped by 0 bases and J by 5 bases, with 16 bases between them. Per the germline V gene, CDR1 is MNHNS and CDR2 is SASEGT. The CDR3 extends over 16 amino acids. This CDR3 is CASSEAVGGSGETQYF. The DNA of the CDR3 is TGTGCCAGCAGTGAAGCAGTGGGGGGTAGTGGCGAGACCCAGTACTTC.

The chain carries TRBV3-1 (or the pseudogene TRBV3-2) and TRBJ1-1; 8 nucleotides align to TRBD1. CDR1 and CDR2 (germline): LGHDT, YNNKEL (reference sequence). The CDR3 sequence is 15 residues long. Trimming cost V 5 bases and J 0 bases; bases outside gene matches: 5. CDR3 amino acids: CASSETGGMNTEAFF. The CDR3, as DNA: TGTGCCAGCAGCGAAACAGGGGGTATGAACACTGAAGCTTTCTTT.

The count of this clone is one. V gene TRBV6-6 combines with J gene TRBJ1-2; 10 positions agree with TRBD1. The CDR3 has 18 amino acids. The germline V gene encodes CDR1 MNHNY and CDR2 SVGAGI (reference sequence). V dropped 5 bases and J dropped 0; count of bases not matched to a gene: 12. CDR3 coding DNA: TGTGCCAGCAGTCAATCCGGGACAGGGGAGGGGACTAACTATGGCTACACCTTC. The encoded protein is CASSQSGTGEGTNYGYTF.